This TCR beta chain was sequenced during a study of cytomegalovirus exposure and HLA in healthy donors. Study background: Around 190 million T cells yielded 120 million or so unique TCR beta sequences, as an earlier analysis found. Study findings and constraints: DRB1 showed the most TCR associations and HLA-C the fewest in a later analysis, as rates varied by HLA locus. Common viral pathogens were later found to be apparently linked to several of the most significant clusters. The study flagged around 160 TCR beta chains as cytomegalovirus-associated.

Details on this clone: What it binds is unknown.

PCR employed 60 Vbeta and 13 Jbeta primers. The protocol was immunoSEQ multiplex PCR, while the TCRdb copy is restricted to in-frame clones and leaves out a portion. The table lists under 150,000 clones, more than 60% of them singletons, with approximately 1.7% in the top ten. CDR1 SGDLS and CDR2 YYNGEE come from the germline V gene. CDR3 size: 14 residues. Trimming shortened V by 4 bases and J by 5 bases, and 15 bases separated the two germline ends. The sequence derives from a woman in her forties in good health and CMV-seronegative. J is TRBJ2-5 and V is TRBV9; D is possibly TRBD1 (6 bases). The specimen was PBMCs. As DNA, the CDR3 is TGTGCCAGCAGCTCCAGGGACACGGCGGAGACCCAGTACTTC. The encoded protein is CASSSRDTAETQYF.